Listed below are T cell receptor beta chains from one sample, sequenced in a study of T cells in narcolepsy. Produced via immunoSEQ multiplex PCR; TCRdb's table is partial and in-frame only. The table includes tens of thousands of clones, roughly 80% detected once. The material sequenced was memory (CD45RA-) CD4+ T cells from blood. All receptors derive from a human donor in good health. CDR3s include the opening cysteine and the closing phenylalanine or tryptophan. Fields, in order: D gene, J gene, V gene, clone size, CDR3 DNA, CDR3 protein. A D gene is named only where the DNA matches it firmly. The size entry is marked missing in some rows and otherwise reads once, few, many or a size class.

>.|TRBJ1-5|TRBV6-8|.
TGTGCCAGTCGAGGAGGGCAGCCCCAGCATTTT
CASRGGQPQHF
>.|TRBJ1-1|TRBV7-2|.
TGTGCCAGCAGCCCGCTACAGGGCGGGGGCCATGAAGCTTTCTTT
CASSPLQGGGHEAFF
>.|TRBJ1-1|TRBV18|.
TGTGCCAGCTCACCACCGGGGACCTTCACCTCGGCGGCTTTCTTT
CASSPPGTFTSAAFF
>TRBD1|TRBJ2-5|TRBV28|.
TGTGCCAGCAGTTTAGACCCCAGAGGGGGCGAAGGGACCCAGTACTTC
CASSLDPRGGEGTQYF
>.|TRBJ2-3|TRBV6-6|once
TGTGCCAGCAGACGTAAGGACACAGATACGCAGTATTTT
CASRRKDTDTQYF
>.|TRBJ2-3|TRBV7-2|few
TGTGCCAGCAGCTTAGCCGGGACACCTAGCACAGATACGCAGTATTTT
CASSLAGTPSTDTQYF
>TRBD1|TRBJ2-7|TRBV19|.
TGTGCCAGTAGTATAGGCGGGACAGGAGGCTACGAGCAGTACTTC
CASSIGGTGGYEQYF
>.|TRBJ1-2|TRBV12-5|.
TGTGCTAGTGGTTTGACCCCAGAAGGTGGCTACACCTTC
CASGLTPEGGYTF
>.|TRBJ2-5|TRBV10-3|.
TGTGCCATCAGTGAGTCCCGGTGGGAGACCCAGTACTTC
CAISESRWETQYF
>.|TRBJ1-5|TRBV5-1|once
TGCGCCAGCAGCTTGGGTCGGGACCAGCCCCAGCATTTT
CASSLGRDQPQHF
>.|TRBJ1-5|TRBV30|.
TGTGCCTGGAATTCGGACCCTAATCAGCCCCAGCATTTT
CAWNSDPNQPQHF
>.|TRBJ2-7|TRBV6-5|.
TGTGCCAGCGGAGGCACCCCCTCCTACGAGCAGTACTTC
CASGGTPSYEQYF
>TRBD1|TRBJ1-6|TRBV6-5|.
TGTGCCAGCAGTTTTTCAGGGTGGGACAGTTCACCCCTCCACTTT
CASSFSGWDSSPLHF
>TRBD2|TRBJ2-7|TRBV2|.
TGTGCCAGCAGTTCCACTAGCGGGAGCTCCTACGAGCAGTACTTC
CASSSTSGSSYEQYF
>.|TRBJ1-4|TRBV2|.
TGTGCCAGCAGTGCGCAGGGAGGTGAAAAACTGTTTTTT
CASSAQGGEKLFF
>.|TRBJ2-7|TRBV29-1|.
TGCAGCGCCCGAAAACAGGGATCCGGCGAGCAGTACTTC
CSARKQGSGEQYF
>.|TRBJ2-7|TRBV5-4|.
TGTGCCAGCAGCTTGGGGACTAGGGGACAAGGCGAGCAGTACTTC
CASSLGTRGQGEQYF
>.|TRBJ1-1|TRBV6-5|.
TGTGCCAGCAGTTACCAACAGGGACTTGGTACTGAAGCTTTCTTT
CASSYQQGLGTEAFF
>TRBD1|TRBJ2-1|TRBV19|.
TGTGCCAGTAAGGCAACAGGGGATATGAATGAGCAGTTCTTC
CASKATGDMNEQFF
>TRBD2|TRBJ2-5|TRBV4-2|.
TGTGCCAGCAGACCATTAGGGGAGGGAGAGACCCAGTACTTC
CASRPLGEGETQYF
>TRBD2|TRBJ2-2|TRBV9|.
TGTGCCAGCAGCGTAGCGGGAGGGCCCCGCACCGGGGAGCTGTTTTTT
CASSVAGGPRTGELFF
>TRBD1|TRBJ1-2|TRBV28|.
TGTGCCACCGCACAGGGGAACTATGGCTACACCTTC
CATAQGNYGYTF
>.|TRBJ2-1|TRBV29-1|.
TGCAGCGTTGGGGGAACCTACAATGAGCAGTTCTTC
CSVGGTYNEQFF
>.|TRBJ1-5|TRBV19|.
TGTGCCAGTAGTATCAAGGGGTCTAGCAATCAGCCCCAGCATTTT
CASSIKGSSNQPQHF
>.|TRBJ2-3|TRBV4-3|.
TGCGCCAGCAGCCAAGATCGAGAAGATACGCAGTATTTT
CASSQDREDTQYF
>.|TRBJ1-1|TRBV28|.
TGTGCCAGCAGTTTACAGGGGAACACTGAAGCTTTCTTT
CASSLQGNTEAFF
>.|TRBJ2-5|TRBV5-1|.
TGCGCCAGCAGCTTGGAGGCCAGTGCGGGGGAGACCCAGTACTTC
CASSLEASAGETQYF
>.|TRBJ1-1|TRBV5-4|.
TGTGCCAGCAGCTTGGCAGGGGTCACTGAAGCTTTCTTT
CASSLAGVTEAFF
>.|TRBJ2-1|TRBV5-5|.
TGTGCCAGCAGCTTGGCCGTCTTCATCTACAATGAGCAGTTCTTC
CASSLAVFIYNEQFF
>.|TRBJ1-1|TRBV5-1|.
TGCGCCAGCAGCTTGCAGGCAGACCTGAACACTGAAGCTTTCTTT
CASSLQADLNTEAFF
>TRBD1|TRBJ1-1|TRBV6-1|few
TGTGCCAGCGGAACAGGGGGCCACACTGAAGCTTTCTTT
CASGTGGHTEAFF
>.|TRBJ1-5|TRBV7-9|few
TGTGCCAGCAGCTTAGATAATCAGCCCCAGCATTTT
CASSLDNQPQHF
>.|TRBJ2-2|TRBV2|.
TGTGCCAGCAGTGAAGCGCGAGCGACCGGGGAGCTGTTTTTT
CASSEARATGELFF
>TRBD2|TRBJ2-3|TRBV5-4|.
TGTGCCAGCAGCTTGGGGCTAGCGGGATCGACAGATACGCAGTATTTT
CASSLGLAGSTDTQYF
>.|TRBJ2-4|TRBV29-1|.
TGCAGCGTTGAAACAGGGCTAGCCAAAAACATTCAGTACTTC
CSVETGLAKNIQYF
>.|TRBJ2-7|TRBV6-5|.
TGTGCCAGCAGTGAATGGAGGGGGGCCGAGCAGTACTTC
CASSEWRGAEQYF
>.|TRBJ1-4|TRBV4-2|few
TGTGCCAGCAGCCAAGACCCGCGGGGGAGTGAAAAACTGTTTTTT
CASSQDPRGSEKLFF
>TRBD2|TRBJ2-3|TRBV7-8|once
TGTGCCAGCAGGGAAAGACTAGCGGGAGTTAGGCGTACAGATACGCAGTATTTT
CASRERLAGVRRTDTQYF
>.|TRBJ2-3|TRBV7-9|.
TGTGCCAGCAGCTCGGAAACCGGGACGCAGTATTTT
CASSSETGTQYF
>.|TRBJ1-1|TRBV12-5|few
TGTGCTAGTGGAGTAGAGAACACTGAAGCTTTCTTT
CASGVENTEAFF
>.|TRBJ1-6|TRBV18|.
TGTGCCAGCTCACGCACTTCAGGGAGAGAAGGTTCACCCCTCCACTTT
CASSRTSGREGSPLHF
>TRBD2|TRBJ2-5|TRBV2|.
TGTGCCAGCAGCCACGGGGCGGGGGGGCCGCATGAGACCCAGTACTTC
CASSHGAGGPHETQYF
>TRBD2|TRBJ2-1|TRBV29-1|.
TGCAGCCTGGTTGTGGCTAGCGGGAGCAATGAGCAGTTCTTC
CSLVVASGSNEQFF
>.|TRBJ1-1|TRBV7-3|.
TGTGCCAGCAGCTTTGACGGTAACACTGAAGCTTTCTTT
CASSFDGNTEAFF
>.|TRBJ1-5|TRBV28|.
TGTGCCAGCACCTCTCCGGGGGCCAATCAGCCCCAGCATTTT
CASTSPGANQPQHF
>TRBD2|TRBJ2-6|TRBV5-4|.
TGTGCCAGCAGCCCAAATCGGGGGGGCTTTGGGGCCAACGTCCTGACTTTC
CASSPNRGGFGANVLTF
>.|TRBJ2-1|TRBV5-4|once
TGTGCCAGCAGCTTTGCGGGTGGCGGGCAGTTCTTC
CASSFAGGGQFF
>.|TRBJ2-4|TRBV9|.
TGTGCCAGCAGCGTAGAGGGGATTAGCGAAAACATTCAGTACTTC
CASSVEGISENIQYF
>.|TRBJ1-1|TRBV6-6|.
TGTGCCAGCAGTTACGATGGGGCGCGGACTGAAGCTTTCTTT
CASSYDGARTEAFF
>TRBD2|TRBJ2-7|TRBV7-8|.
TGTGCCAGCCGGACTAGATTAGCCTACGAGCAGTACTTC
CASRTRLAYEQYF
>TRBD1|TRBJ2-5|TRBV9|.
TGTGCCAGCAGTGGACAGGGGATTCCTGGGGGGGACCAGTACTTC
CASSGQGIPGGDQYF